This T cell receptor beta chain was recovered during a study of OX40 agonist ivuxolimab in advanced cancers. Study-wide context: Averaging 60 years in age, with a range of roughly 23 to 80, the cohort was 65% to 85% male. Three dose-escalation patients had partial responses: one with hepatocellular carcinoma and two with cutaneous melanoma.

This table comes from immunoSEQ multiplex PCR, and its TCRdb copy is limited to in-frame clones, with some not included. This table has around 19,000 clones, roughly 87% appearing once. A word on this clone: Its specificity is unknown.

Study findings and constraints: Some nonresponders additionally presented with little normalized T-cell clonal expansion.

Deletions cut 2 bases from V and 2 bases from J, with 7 bases between. There are 14 residues in the CDR3. The V gene's germline CDR1 is SGDLS and CDR2 YYNGEE. This rearrangement joins TRBV9 to TRBJ2-2, with D unresolved. The specimen was CD4+ or CD8+ T cells sorted from blood, collected in a trial of the OX40 agonist ivuxolimab. This TCR derives from an adult with an advanced solid tumor such as melanoma, head and neck, liver or kidney cancer. CDR3 residues: CASSVPGNTGELFF. DNA of the CDR3: TGTGCCAGCAGCGTCCCAGGTAACACCGGGGAGCTGTTTTTT.